Here is one T cell receptor (beta chain) with its context. The data belong to a study of T cell responses to AZD1222 COVID-19 vaccine. Germline CDR1 reads MNHNY; CDR2 reads SVGAGI (reference sequence). The CDR3 has 13 residues. The V and J ends lost 7 bases and 7 bases respectively, with 16 bases between them. The table came from immunoSEQ multiplex PCR; TCRdb's copy has only in-frame clones and leaves some out. The data contain 150,000 to 200,000 clones, approximately 94% of them singletons. Sequenced here: peripheral blood, sampled on day 0 of AZD1222 vaccination. The V and J genes are TRBV6-6 and TRBJ1-1; D is uncertain. This sequence originates from an adult in good health. The CDR3 nucleotides read TGTGCCAGCACCCCAGCGGCGGCACTTGAAGCTTTCTTT. It encodes CASTPAAALEAFF.